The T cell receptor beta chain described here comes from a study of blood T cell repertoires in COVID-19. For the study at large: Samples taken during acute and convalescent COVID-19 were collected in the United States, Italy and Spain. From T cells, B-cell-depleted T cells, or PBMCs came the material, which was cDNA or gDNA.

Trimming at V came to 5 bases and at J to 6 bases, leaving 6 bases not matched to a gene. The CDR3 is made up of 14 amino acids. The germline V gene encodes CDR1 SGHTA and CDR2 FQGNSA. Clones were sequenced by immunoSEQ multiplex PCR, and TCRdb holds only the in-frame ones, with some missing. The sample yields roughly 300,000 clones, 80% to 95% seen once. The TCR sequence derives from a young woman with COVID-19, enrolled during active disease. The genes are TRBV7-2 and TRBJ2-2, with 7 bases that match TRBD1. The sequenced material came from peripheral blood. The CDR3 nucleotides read TGTGCCAGCAGCCGCAACAGGGGATCCGGGGAGCTGTTTTTT. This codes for CASSRNRGSGELFF. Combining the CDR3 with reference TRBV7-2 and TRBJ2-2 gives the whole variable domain GAGVSQSPSNKVTEKGKDVELRCDPISGHTALYWYRQSLGQGLEFLIYFQGNSAPDKSGLPSDRFSAERTGGSVSTLTIQRTQQEDSAVYLCASSRNRGSGELFFGEGSRLTVL.